This is a list of T cell receptor beta chains from one sample in a study of blood T cell repertoires in COVID-19. Clones were sequenced by immunoSEQ multiplex PCR, and TCRdb holds only the in-frame ones, with some missing. Of more than 10,000 clones listed, approximately 91% are singletons. Input material: peripheral blood. These receptors came from a human donor in a cohort sampled during active COVID-19. CDR3s include the opening cysteine and the closing phenylalanine or tryptophan. The D gene is left open where the match is weak. Clone size is shown for a subset of rows, as once, few, many or a class of expanded clone.

TRBJ1-5 NA TRBV6-1 few CASSEALRRPVSYQPQHF
TRBJ1-3 NA TRBV28 NA CASSLSAGTGGRNTIYF
TRBJ1-5 NA TRBV6-2/TRBV6-3 NA CASSYSLAGPGQPQHF
TRBJ2-7 TRBD1 TRBV14 NA CASSQDVPDRVSIGQYF
TRBJ1-4 NA TRBV18 NA CASSPVLNEKLFF
TRBJ1-5 TRBD1 TRBV18 NA CASSPMDRDNQPQHF
TRBJ2-1 TRBD1 TRBV6-5 NA CASRGTVVGDNEQFF
TRBJ2-7 NA TRBV7-9 NA CASSSLQRGQGGYEQYF
TRBJ2-7 TRBD2 TRBV5-1 NA CASTNRGGAYEQYF
TRBJ1-5 TRBD1 TRBV6-6 NA CASNQGGNQPQHF
TRBJ2-7 NA TRBV25-1 NA CASSQTGAYEQYF
TRBJ1-4 TRBD1 TRBV27 NA CASSLFPLGHGTEKPDEKLFF
TRBJ2-7 NA TRBV6-5 NA CASSYSGREQYF
TRBJ2-7 NA TRBV12-2 NA CASRLTPRQGNNYEQYF
TRBJ2-5 NA TRBV7-2 once CASSLLRPETQYF
TRBJ2-1 NA TRBV28 NA CASSSLDSRVYNEQFF
TRBJ2-7 NA TRBV4-1 NA CASSQGPYEQYF
TRBJ1-2 TRBD1 TRBV20-1 NA CSASRGQAGRGYTF
TRBJ1-1 TRBD1 TRBV5-1 once CASSFQGGTEAFF
TRBJ2-3 TRBD1 TRBV30 NA CAWRRTGISDTQYF
TRBJ2-3 TRBD2 TRBV19 NA CASSRLAGLNTDTQYF
TRBJ2-2 NA TRBV25-1 few CASSEYRDSTGELFF
TRBJ1-5 NA TRBV6-1 NA CASSEAAGVGWGFDQPQHF
TRBJ2-7 NA TRBV11-3 NA CASSLKTGTYEQYF
TRBJ2-7 TRBD1 TRBV9 once CASSQRQGPYEQYF